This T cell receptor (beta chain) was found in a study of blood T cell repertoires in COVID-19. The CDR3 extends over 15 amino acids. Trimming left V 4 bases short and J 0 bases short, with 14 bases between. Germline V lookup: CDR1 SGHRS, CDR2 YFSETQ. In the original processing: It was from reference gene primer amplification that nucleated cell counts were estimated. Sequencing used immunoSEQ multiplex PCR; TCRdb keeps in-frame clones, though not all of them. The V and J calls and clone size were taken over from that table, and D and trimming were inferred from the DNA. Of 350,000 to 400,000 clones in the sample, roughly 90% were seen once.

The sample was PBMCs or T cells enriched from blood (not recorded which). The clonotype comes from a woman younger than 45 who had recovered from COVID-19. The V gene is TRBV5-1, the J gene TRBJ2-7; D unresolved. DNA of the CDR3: TGCGCCAGCAGCGCCGAGTGGGCGAGCTCCTACGAGCAGTACTTC. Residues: CASSAEWASSYEQYF.